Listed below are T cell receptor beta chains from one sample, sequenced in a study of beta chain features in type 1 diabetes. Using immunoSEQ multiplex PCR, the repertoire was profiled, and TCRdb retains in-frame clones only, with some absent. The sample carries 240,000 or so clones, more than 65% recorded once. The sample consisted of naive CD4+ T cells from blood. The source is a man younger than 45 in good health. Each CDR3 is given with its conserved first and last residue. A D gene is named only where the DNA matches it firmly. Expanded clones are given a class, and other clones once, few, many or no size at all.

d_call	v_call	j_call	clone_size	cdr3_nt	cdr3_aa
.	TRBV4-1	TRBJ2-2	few	TGCGCCAGCAGCCAAGATCTTGAAGCAGCCACCGGGGAGCTGTTTTTT	CASSQDLEAATGELFF
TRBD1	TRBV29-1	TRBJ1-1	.	TGCAGCGTTGCCTGGGACAGGGGAAACACTGAAGCTTTCTTT	CSVAWDRGNTEAFF
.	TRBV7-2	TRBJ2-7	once	TGTGCCAGCAGCCCAGACCGGTTACTCTACGAGCAGTACTTC	CASSPDRLLYEQYF
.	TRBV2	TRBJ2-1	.	TGTGCCAGCAGTCCGACCTACAATGAGCAGTTCTTC	CASSPTYNEQFF
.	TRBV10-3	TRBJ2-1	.	TGTGCCATCAGTGGTGAGGGGTCCCAGTTCTTC	CAISGEGSQFF
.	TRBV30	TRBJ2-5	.	TGTGCCTGGAGTCGGGGAGGAGAGACCCAGTACTTC	CAWSRGGETQYF
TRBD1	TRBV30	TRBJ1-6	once	TGTGCCTGGGACAGGGGGCGAAATTCACCCCTCCACTTT	CAWDRGRNSPLHF
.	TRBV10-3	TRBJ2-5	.	TGTGCCATTATGACAGAAGAGCAAGAGACCCAGTACTTC	CAIMTEEQETQYF
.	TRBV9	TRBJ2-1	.	TGTGCCAGCGCCGGGGATGAGCAGTTCTTC	CASAGDEQFF
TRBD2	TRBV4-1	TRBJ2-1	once	TGCGCCAGCAGACGGACTAGCGGGACGTACAATGAGCAGTTCTTC	CASRRTSGTYNEQFF
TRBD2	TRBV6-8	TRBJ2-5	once	TGTGCCAGCAGAGGCGGGGGAGAAGAGACCCAGTACTTC	CASRGGGEETQYF
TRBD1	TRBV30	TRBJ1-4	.	TGTGCCTGGAATAAGGGGGCTTATGAAAAACTGTTTTTT	CAWNKGAYEKLFF
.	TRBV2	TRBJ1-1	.	TGTGCCAGCAGGTCTTCACAGGCGTCCAACACTGAAGCTTTCTTT	CASRSSQASNTEAFF
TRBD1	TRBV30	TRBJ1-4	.	TGTGCCTGGAGTGTACAGGGGGAAAAACTGTTTTTT	CAWSVQGEKLFF
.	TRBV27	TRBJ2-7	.	TGTGCCAGCAGTCTGCTGGGGGAAAGGGAGCAGTACTTC	CASSLLGEREQYF
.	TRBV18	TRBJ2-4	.	TGTGCCAGCTCACCCCAACAGGGTCTGGGAAACATTCAGTACTTC	CASSPQQGLGNIQYF
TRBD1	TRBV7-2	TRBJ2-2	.	TGTGCCAGCAGAAAGACAGGGTTTACCGGGGAGCTGTTTTTT	CASRKTGFTGELFF
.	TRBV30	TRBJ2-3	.	TGTGCCTGGAGTGTACTCGGGGATACGCAGTATTTT	CAWSVLGDTQYF
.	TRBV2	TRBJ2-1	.	TGTGCCAGCAGTGACAGGTTACCCAAAAACAATGAGCAGTTCTTC	CASSDRLPKNNEQFF
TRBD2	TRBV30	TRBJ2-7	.	TGTGCCTGGAGTGTGGCTCAACTAGCGTCGGCCTACGAGCAGTACTTC	CAWSVAQLASAYEQYF
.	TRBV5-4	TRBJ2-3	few	TGTGCCAGCAGCTTGGCCGGGGCACATGGAACGCAGTATTTT	CASSLAGAHGTQYF
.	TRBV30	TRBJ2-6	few	TGTGCCTGGACTTCTGGGGCCAACGTCCTGACTTTC	CAWTSGANVLTF
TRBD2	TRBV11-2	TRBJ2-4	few	TGTGCCAGCAGCCCGAGACTAGCGGGAGAAGAGAACATTCAGTACTTC	CASSPRLAGEENIQYF
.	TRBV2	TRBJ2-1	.	TGTGCCAGCAGTCCCTCCAATGAGCAGTTCTTC	CASSPSNEQFF
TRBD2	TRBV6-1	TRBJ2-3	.	TGTGCCAGCACCCCGACTAGCACGGCTTTAGATACGCAGTATTTT	CASTPTSTALDTQYF
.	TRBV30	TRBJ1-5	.	TGTGCCTGGAGTGTGACAGACGATCAGCCCCAGCATTTT	CAWSVTDDQPQHF
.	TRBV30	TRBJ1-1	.	TGTGCCTGGAGTATGACGGTGAACACTGAAGCTTTCTTT	CAWSMTVNTEAFF
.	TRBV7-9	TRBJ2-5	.	TGTGCCAGCAGCTTAGCGGGCCGGCGTGGTGAGACCCAGTACTTC	CASSLAGRRGETQYF
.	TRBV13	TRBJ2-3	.	TGTGCCAGCAGCGTGACAGCGTACACAGATACGCAGTATTTT	CASSVTAYTDTQYF
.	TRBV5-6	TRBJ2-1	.	TGTGCCAGCAGCTGGGGACTGGATGAGCAGTTCTTC	CASSWGLDEQFF
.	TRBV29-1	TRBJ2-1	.	TGCAGCGTTCGAGGGGTCGTTTACAATGAGCAGTTCTTC	CSVRGVVYNEQFF
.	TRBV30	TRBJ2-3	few	TGTGCCTGGGGCCTCACAGATACGCAGTATTTT	CAWGLTDTQYF
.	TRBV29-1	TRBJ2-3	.	TGCAGCGTTGAAAAGGGCAGGGGCACAGATACGCAGTATTTT	CSVEKGRGTDTQYF
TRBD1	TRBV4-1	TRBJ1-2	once	TGCGCCAGCAGCCCGCAGGGACAGGGGGCTTATGGCTACACCTTC	CASSPQGQGAYGYTF
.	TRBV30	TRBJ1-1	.	TGTGCCTGGAGTGGCGGGGGCCGCACTGAAGCTTTCTTT	CAWSGGGRTEAFF
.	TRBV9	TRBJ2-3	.	TGTGCCAGCAGCGCTAGGGACGGGAGACTTGAAGATACGCAGTATTTT	CASSARDGRLEDTQYF
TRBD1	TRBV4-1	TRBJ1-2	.	TGTGCCAGCAGCCAAGACAGGGATAACTATGGCTACACCTTC	CASSQDRDNYGYTF
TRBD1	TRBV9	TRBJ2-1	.	TGTGCCAGCAGCGCAACGGGACAGGGAATACACGAGCAGTTCTTC	CASSATGQGIHEQFF
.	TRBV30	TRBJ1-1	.	TGTGCCCGGAATGCGGACATGAACACTGAAGCTTTCTTT	CARNADMNTEAFF
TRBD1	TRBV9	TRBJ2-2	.	TGTGCCAGCAGCGTAGGGGACAGGGGCGAGCTGTTTTTT	CASSVGDRGELFF
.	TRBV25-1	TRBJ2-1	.	TGTGCCAGCAATATGAACTACAATGAGCAGTTCTTC	CASNMNYNEQFF
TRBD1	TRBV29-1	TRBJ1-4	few	TGCAGCGTTGGGGGACAGTATAATAATGAAAAACTGTTTTTT	CSVGGQYNNEKLFF
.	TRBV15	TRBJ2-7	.	TGTGCCACCAGCAGAGCCATCAGATACGAGCAGTACTTC	CATSRAIRYEQYF
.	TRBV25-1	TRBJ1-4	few	TGTGCCAGCAGCCCCTCCGGGACATGGAATGAAAAACTGTTTTTT	CASSPSGTWNEKLFF
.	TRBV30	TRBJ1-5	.	TGTGCCTGGAGTCCAGGGAGGGACACCCGTAGCAATCAGCCCCAGCATTTT	CAWSPGRDTRSNQPQHF
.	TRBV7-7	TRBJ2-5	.	TGTGCCAGCAGCTTAGCGCCGTCGGAGACCCAGTACTTC	CASSLAPSETQYF
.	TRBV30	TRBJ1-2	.	TGTGCCTGGAGTCCCTCGGGACATTCTGGCTACACCTTC	CAWSPSGHSGYTF
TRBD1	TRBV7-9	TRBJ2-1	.	TGTGCCAGCAGCCCGGGACAGGGAGACTACAATGAGCAGTTCTTC	CASSPGQGDYNEQFF
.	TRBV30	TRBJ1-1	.	TGTGCCTGGGGACGGAGTAACACTGAAGCTTTCTTT	CAWGRSNTEAFF
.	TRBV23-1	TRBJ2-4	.	TGCGCCAGCAGTCAAAGGCGCAGGGCATGTTTAGCCAAAAACATTCAGTACTTC	CASSQRRRACLAKNIQYF
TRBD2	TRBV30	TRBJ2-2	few	TGTGCCTGGAGTGCAGGGACGGCGGGAGCCGGGGAGCTGTTTTTT	CAWSAGTAGAGELFF
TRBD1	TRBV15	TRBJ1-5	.	TGTGCCACCAGCCAGAGGGGACAGGGGGCTAATCAGCCCCAGCATTTT	CATSQRGQGANQPQHF
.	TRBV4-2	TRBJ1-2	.	TGTGCCAGCAGCCAAGGGGGGAACTATGGCTACACCTTC	CASSQGGNYGYTF
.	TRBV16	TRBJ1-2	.	TGTGCCAGCAGCCCCCAAGGGGCTAACTATGGCTACACCTTC	CASSPQGANYGYTF
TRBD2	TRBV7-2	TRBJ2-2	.	TGTGCCAGCCGTCCCCGGGAGGGAGGGGCCGACACCGGGGAGCTGTTTTTT	CASRPREGGADTGELFF
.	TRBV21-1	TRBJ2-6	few	TGTGTTGGCAGAAAAAGCTCTGGGGCCAACGTCCTGACTTTC	CVGRKSSGANVLTF
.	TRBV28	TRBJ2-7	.	TGTGCCAGCAGCGGAGGGACCGAGCAGTACTTC	CASSGGTEQYF
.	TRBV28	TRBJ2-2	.	TGTGCCAGCAGTTTGTACAGGAACACCGGGGAGCTGTTTTTT	CASSLYRNTGELFF
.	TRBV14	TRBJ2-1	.	TGTGCCAGCAGCCAAGTTCCTTCGGCGGAGCATTTATATGAGCAGTTCTTC	CASSQVPSAEHLYEQFF